These T cell receptor beta chains were read from a single sample in a study of OX40 agonist ivuxolimab in advanced cancers. Clones were read by immunoSEQ multiplex PCR, and TCRdb kept only the in-frame ones, dropping some. Among over 65,000 clones, 90% were seen once, and the ten largest hold about 1.8%. Specimen: CD4+ or CD8+ T cells sorted from blood, collected in a trial of the OX40 agonist ivuxolimab. These receptors were taken from an adult with an advanced solid tumor such as melanoma, head and neck, liver or kidney cancer. Both conserved end residues are part of each CDR3. The D gene is left open where the match is weak. Clone size is shown for a subset of rows, as once, few, many or a class of expanded clone.

v_gene: TRBV7-6
abundance: few
d_gene: TRBD2
j_gene: TRBJ2-1
CDR3nt: TGTGCCAGCAGCTTAGGCGGGAGGGCCCCTAGTGAGCAGTTCTTC
CDR3aa: CASSLGGRAPSEQFF

v_gene: TRBV5-1
abundance: .
d_gene: TRBD2
j_gene: TRBJ2-5
CDR3nt: TGCGCCAGCGGAAGCGGGGGGGGCGAGACCCAGTACTTC
CDR3aa: CASGSGGGETQYF

v_gene: TRBV4-3
abundance: .
d_gene: .
j_gene: TRBJ2-5
CDR3nt: TGCGCCAGCAGCCAAGATAATCGGAAGAGAGAAGAGACCCAGTACTTC
CDR3aa: CASSQDNRKREETQYF

v_gene: TRBV4-1
abundance: .
d_gene: TRBD1
j_gene: TRBJ2-3
CDR3nt: TGCGCCAGCAGCGTAGCCCCGGGACAGGCTAGCACAGATACGCAGTATTTT
CDR3aa: CASSVAPGQASTDTQYF

v_gene: TRBV19
abundance: .
d_gene: .
j_gene: TRBJ1-1
CDR3nt: TGTGCCAGTAGAATGAGGGACACTGAAGCTTTCTTT
CDR3aa: CASRMRDTEAFF

v_gene: TRBV28
abundance: .
d_gene: TRBD1
j_gene: TRBJ1-5
CDR3nt: TGTGCCAGCAGTGTCCCGGGACAGACCCTAAGGCCCCAGCATTTT
CDR3aa: CASSVPGQTLRPQHF

v_gene: TRBV6-1
abundance: .
d_gene: .
j_gene: TRBJ1-2
CDR3nt: TGTGCCAGCAGTGAGTGGGACAAGGACTATGGCTACACCTTC
CDR3aa: CASSEWDKDYGYTF

v_gene: TRBV9
abundance: .
d_gene: .
j_gene: TRBJ2-5
CDR3nt: TGTGCCAGCAGCGCCAACAGGGATGGGACCCAGTACTTC
CDR3aa: CASSANRDGTQYF

v_gene: TRBV10-3
abundance: .
d_gene: TRBD1
j_gene: TRBJ1-2
CDR3nt: TGTGCCATCAGTGAACAGGGGGACTATGGCTACACCTTC
CDR3aa: CAISEQGDYGYTF

v_gene: TRBV9
abundance: .
d_gene: TRBD2
j_gene: TRBJ2-5
CDR3nt: TGTGCCAGCAGCTCCAATAGCGGGGGAAACCAAGAGACCCAGTACTTC
CDR3aa: CASSSNSGGNQETQYF

v_gene: TRBV6-1
abundance: .
d_gene: .
j_gene: TRBJ1-1
CDR3nt: TGTGCCAGCAGTAAAACAGGGACTGAAGCTTTCTTT
CDR3aa: CASSKTGTEAFF

v_gene: TRBV4-3
abundance: .
d_gene: TRBD2
j_gene: TRBJ2-3
CDR3nt: TGCGCCAGCAGCCATGCTAGCGGGGCGAGCACAGATACGCAGTATTTT
CDR3aa: CASSHASGASTDTQYF

v_gene: TRBV21-1
abundance: .
d_gene: .
j_gene: TRBJ2-3
CDR3nt: TGTGCCGAGGGACAGGGGACCACAGATACGCAGTATTTT
CDR3aa: CAEGQGTTDTQYF

v_gene: TRBV4-2
abundance: .
d_gene: .
j_gene: TRBJ2-4
CDR3nt: TGTGCCAGCAGCGGACACCGGGACTCCAAAAACATTCAGTACTTC
CDR3aa: CASSGHRDSKNIQYF

v_gene: TRBV9
abundance: .
d_gene: .
j_gene: TRBJ2-1
CDR3nt: TGTGCCAGCAGTGTCTCTGGGGGCAACAATGAGCAGTTCTTC
CDR3aa: CASSVSGGNNEQFF

v_gene: TRBV7-8
abundance: once
d_gene: .
j_gene: TRBJ1-4
CDR3nt: TGTGCCAGCAGCTTCGGACAGTTTAATGAAAAACTGTTTTTT
CDR3aa: CASSFGQFNEKLFF

v_gene: TRBV7-2
abundance: .
d_gene: TRBD2
j_gene: TRBJ2-7
CDR3nt: TGTGCCAGCAGCTCCGCCGGACTAGCGGGTGAGCAGTACTTC
CDR3aa: CASSSAGLAGEQYF

v_gene: TRBV5-1
abundance: .
d_gene: TRBD2
j_gene: TRBJ2-1
CDR3nt: TGCGCCAGCAGCCCCCTCCCACTAGCGCAGTCCTACAATGAGCAGTTCTTC
CDR3aa: CASSPLPLAQSYNEQFF

v_gene: TRBV2
abundance: .
d_gene: .
j_gene: TRBJ2-7
CDR3nt: TGTGCCAGCAGTGAATGGGATGTCCAATGCTTC
CDR3aa: CASSEWDVQCF

v_gene: TRBV27
abundance: .
d_gene: TRBD1
j_gene: TRBJ2-7
CDR3nt: TGTGCCAGCAGCAAAGGACAGGTCCCCTACGAGCAGTACTTC
CDR3aa: CASSKGQVPYEQYF

v_gene: TRBV30
abundance: .
d_gene: .
j_gene: TRBJ1-3
CDR3nt: TGTGCCTGGAGGAGGGACACTATGCGGGGAAACACCATATATTTT
CDR3aa: CAWRRDTMRGNTIYF

v_gene: TRBV19
abundance: .
d_gene: .
j_gene: TRBJ1-4
CDR3nt: TGTGCCAGTAGTAATACGGGAACTAATGAAAAACTGTTTTTT
CDR3aa: CASSNTGTNEKLFF

v_gene: TRBV19
abundance: .
d_gene: .
j_gene: TRBJ2-7
CDR3nt: TGTGCCAGTAGTAGGTGGGGTCCAACGGGATCCTACGAGCAGTACTTC
CDR3aa: CASSRWGPTGSYEQYF

v_gene: TRBV5-5
abundance: .
d_gene: .
j_gene: TRBJ1-5
CDR3nt: TGTGCCAGCAGCGCTGACGGGCCCAGCAATCAGCCCCAGCATTTT
CDR3aa: CASSADGPSNQPQHF

v_gene: TRBV14
abundance: few
d_gene: .
j_gene: TRBJ2-7
CDR3nt: TGTGCCAGCAGCCAATTCTACGAGCAGTACTTC
CDR3aa: CASSQFYEQYF